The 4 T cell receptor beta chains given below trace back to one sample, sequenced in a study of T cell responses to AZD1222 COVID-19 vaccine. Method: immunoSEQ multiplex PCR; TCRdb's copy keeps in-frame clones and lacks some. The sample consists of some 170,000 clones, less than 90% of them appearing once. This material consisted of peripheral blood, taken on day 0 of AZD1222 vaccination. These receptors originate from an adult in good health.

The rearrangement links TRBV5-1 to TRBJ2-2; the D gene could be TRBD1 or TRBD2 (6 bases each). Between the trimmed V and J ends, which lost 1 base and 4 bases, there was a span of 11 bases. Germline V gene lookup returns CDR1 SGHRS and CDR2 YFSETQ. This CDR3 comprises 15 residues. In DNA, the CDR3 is TGCGCCAGCAGCTTGACGGGGGCGAGCACCGGGGAGCTGTTTTTT. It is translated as CASSLTGASTGELFF.

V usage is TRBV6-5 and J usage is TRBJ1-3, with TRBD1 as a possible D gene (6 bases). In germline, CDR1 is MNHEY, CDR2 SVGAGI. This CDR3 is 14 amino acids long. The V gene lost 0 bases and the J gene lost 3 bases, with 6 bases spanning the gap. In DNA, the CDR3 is TGTGCCAGCAGTTACTCGGGACATGGAAACACCATATATTTT. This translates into CASSYSGHGNTIYF.

CDR3 in DNA: TGTGCCAGCAGCTTGGAAGGTAGCTATGGCTACACCTTC. Protein: CASSLEGSYGYTF. This chain uses TRBV5-5 with TRBJ1-2; no firm D call. V dropped 0 bases and J dropped 4 bases, with 7 bases sitting between them. CDR3 length: 13 residues. Germline CDR1 and CDR2: SGHKS and YYEKEE (reference sequence).

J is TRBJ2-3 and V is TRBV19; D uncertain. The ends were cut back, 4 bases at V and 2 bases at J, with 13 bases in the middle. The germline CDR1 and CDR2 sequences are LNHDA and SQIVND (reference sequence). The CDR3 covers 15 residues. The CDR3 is CASSNVGQHTDTQYF. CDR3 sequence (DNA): TGTGCCAGTAGTAACGTTGGGCAGCACACAGATACGCAGTATTTT.